The present T cell receptor (beta chain) was sequenced within a study of blood T cell repertoires in COVID-19. Study background: From the United States, Italy and Spain came samples of acute and convalescent COVID-19. The analysed material was cDNA or gDNA that came from T cells, B-cell-depleted T cells, or PBMCs.

This clone has just one count. Seattle researchers signed up patients amid active infection and tracked them longitudinally. Measured with immunoSEQ multiplex PCR; TCRdb has only the in-frame clones, and not every one. The profile shows 300,000 to 400,000 clones, roughly 90% of them singletons. This CDR3 has 16 residues. V gave up 10 bases and J gave up 1 base, with 23 bases separating them. Per the germline V gene, CDR1 is SGDLS and CDR2 is YYNGEE. This TCR was recovered from a man aged 25-45 years with COVID-19, enrolled during active disease. The rearrangement joins TRBV9 to TRBJ2-5; no clear D. Sample: peripheral blood. The CDR3: CACPLPCYPRQETQYF. CDR3 in DNA: TGTGCCTGCCCCCTGCCGTGCTACCCCCGCCAAGAGACCCAGTACTTC. The whole variable domain, remainder taken from reference TRBV9 and TRBJ2-5, is DSGVTQTPKHLITATGQRVTLRCSPRSGDLSVYWYQQSLDQGLQFLIQYYNGEERAKGNILERFSAQQFPDLHSELNLSSLELGDSALYFCACPLPCYPRQETQYFGPGTRLLVL.